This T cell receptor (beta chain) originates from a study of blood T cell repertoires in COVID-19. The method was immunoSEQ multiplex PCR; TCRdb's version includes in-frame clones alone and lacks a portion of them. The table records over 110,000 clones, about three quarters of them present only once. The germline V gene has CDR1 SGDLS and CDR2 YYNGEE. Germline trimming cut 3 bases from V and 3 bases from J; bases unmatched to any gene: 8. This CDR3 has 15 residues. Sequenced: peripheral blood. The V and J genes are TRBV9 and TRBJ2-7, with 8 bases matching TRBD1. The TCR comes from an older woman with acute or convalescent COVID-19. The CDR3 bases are TGTGCCAGCAGCGGCCCAGGGGGCGGGATCTACGAGCAGTACTTC. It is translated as CASSGPGGGIYEQYF.